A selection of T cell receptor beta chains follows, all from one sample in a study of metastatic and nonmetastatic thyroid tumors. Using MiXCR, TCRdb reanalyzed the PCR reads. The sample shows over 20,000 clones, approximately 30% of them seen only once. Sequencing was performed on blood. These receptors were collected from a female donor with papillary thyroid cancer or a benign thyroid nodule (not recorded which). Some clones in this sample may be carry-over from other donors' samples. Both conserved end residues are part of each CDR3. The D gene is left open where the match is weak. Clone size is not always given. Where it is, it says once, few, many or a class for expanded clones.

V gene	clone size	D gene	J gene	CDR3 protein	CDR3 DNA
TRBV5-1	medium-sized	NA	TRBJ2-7	CASSLLDGGVEQYF	TGCGCCAGCAGCTTGTTAGATGGGGGAGTTGAGCAGTACTTC
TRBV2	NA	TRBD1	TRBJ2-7	CASSVYGTASYEQYF	TGTGCCAGCAGTGTGTATGGGACAGCCTCCTACGAGCAGTACTTC
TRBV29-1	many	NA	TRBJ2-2	CSVELGTPTNTGELFF	TGCAGCGTTGAATTGGGGACACCGACGAACACCGGGGAGCTGTTTTTT
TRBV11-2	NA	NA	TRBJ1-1	CARPWRRGTEAFF	TGTGCCCGGCCTTGGCGCCGGGGCACTGAAGCTTTCTTT
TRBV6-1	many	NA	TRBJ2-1	CASSDRNRDSYNEQFF	TGTGCCAGCAGTGATCGGAACAGAGACTCCTACAATGAGCAGTTCTTC
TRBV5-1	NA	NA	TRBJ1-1	CASSFQLGESFF	TGCGCCAGCAGCTTTCAGCTTGGCGAGTCTTTCTTT
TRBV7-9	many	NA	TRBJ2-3	CASSPQIGDTQYF	TGTGCCAGCAGCCCCCAGATAGGGGATACGCAGTATTTT
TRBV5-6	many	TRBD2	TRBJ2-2	CASSFIGLAGGSDTGELFF	TGTGCCAGCAGCTTCATTGGACTAGCGGGGGGGTCTGACACCGGGGAGCTGTTTTTT
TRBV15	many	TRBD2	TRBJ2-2	CATSRDPRTSISTGELFF	TGTGCCACCAGCAGAGATCCCAGGACTAGCATTAGCACCGGGGAGCTGTTTTTT
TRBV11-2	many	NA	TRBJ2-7	CASSSDQGPPYEQYF	TGTGCCAGCAGTTCAGATCAGGGACCCCCCTACGAGCAGTACTTC
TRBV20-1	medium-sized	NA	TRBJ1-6	CSASRWQGENSPLHF	TGCAGTGCTAGTCGGTGGCAGGGTGAAAATTCACCCCTCCACTTT
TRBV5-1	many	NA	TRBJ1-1	CASSARGSTDTEAFF	TGCGCCAGCAGCGCCCGGGGGTCGACGGACACTGAAGCTTTCTTT
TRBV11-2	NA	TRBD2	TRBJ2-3	CASSFPGGGTTDTQYF	TGTGCCAGCAGCTTCCCTGGGGGGGGAACCACAGATACGCAGTATTTT
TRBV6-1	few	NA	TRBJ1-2	CASTSLQGRRGYTF	TGTGCCAGCACCTCTCTACAGGGTCGGCGAGGCTACACCTTC
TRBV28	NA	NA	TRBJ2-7	CASSVRHEQYF	TGTGCCAGCAGTGTCCGCCACGAGCAGTACTTC
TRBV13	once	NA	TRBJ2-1	CASRIMGINEQFF	TGTGCCAGCAGGATAATGGGGATCAATGAGCAGTTCTTC
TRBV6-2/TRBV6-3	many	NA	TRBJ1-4	CASSFPQGAEKLFF	TGTGCCAGCAGCTTTCCACAGGGCGCTGAAAAACTGTTTTTT
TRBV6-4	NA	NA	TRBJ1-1	CARSEMSGSEAFF	TGTGCCAGGAGTGAGATGTCAGGGAGCGAGGCTTTCTTT
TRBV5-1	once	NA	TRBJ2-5	CASSTLAVETQYF	TGCGCCAGCAGCACCCTGGCCGTAGAGACCCAGTACTTC
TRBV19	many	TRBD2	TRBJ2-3	CASSGAITDTQYF	TGTGCCTCTAGCGGGGCGATCACAGATACGCAGTATTTT
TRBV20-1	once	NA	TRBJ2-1	CSAREQDFEQFF	TGCAGTGCTAGAGAACAGGACTTTGAGCAGTTCTTC
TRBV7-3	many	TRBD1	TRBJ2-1	CASSLRQGTHNEQFF	TGTGCCAGCAGCTTAAGACAGGGAACCCACAATGAGCAGTTCTTC
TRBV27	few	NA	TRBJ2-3	CASSHHTDTQYF	TGTGCCAGCAGTCACCACACAGATACGCAGTATTTT
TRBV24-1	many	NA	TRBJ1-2	CATSGSERGYGYTF	TGTGCCACCAGTGGGTCGGAAAGGGGCTATGGCTACACCTTC
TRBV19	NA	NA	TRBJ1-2	CASSIDQQVSYGYTF	TGTGCCAGTAGTATAGATCAACAGGTCTCCTATGGCTACACCTTC
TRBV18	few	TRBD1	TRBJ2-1	CASSRQGAYNEQFF	TGTGCCAGCTCCAGACAGGGGGCCTACAATGAGCAGTTCTTC
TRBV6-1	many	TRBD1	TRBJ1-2	CASRRTGGGGYTF	TGTGCCAGCAGACGCACAGGGGGAGGTGGCTACACCTTC
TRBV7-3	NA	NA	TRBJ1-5	CASSLKYRAYSNQPQHF	TGTGCCAGCAGCTTAAAGTACAGGGCGTATAGCAATCAGCCCCAGCATTTT
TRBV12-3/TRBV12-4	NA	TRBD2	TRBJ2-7	CARSYSSGGAYVQYF	TGTGCCAGGAGCTACTCTAGCGGGGGGGCCTATGTGCAGTACTTC
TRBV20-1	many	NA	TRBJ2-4	CSASLGVKGNIQYF	TGCAGTGCCAGCCTAGGGGTTAAGGGGAACATTCAGTACTTC
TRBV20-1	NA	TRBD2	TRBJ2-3	CSAARLAGGSDTQYF	TGCAGTGCTGCACGACTAGCGGGAGGGTCGGATACGCAGTATTTT
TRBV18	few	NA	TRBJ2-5	CASSPALQETQYF	TGTGCCAGCTCACCGGCCCTCCAAGAGACCCAGTACTTC
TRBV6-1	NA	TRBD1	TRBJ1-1	CASSPQGWGNTEAFF	TGTGCCAGCAGCCCACAGGGGTGGGGGAACACTGAAGCTTTCTTT
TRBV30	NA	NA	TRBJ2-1	CAWSGLLQYNEEFF	TGTGCCTGGAGCGGGTTGTTACAGTACAATGAGGAGTTCTTC
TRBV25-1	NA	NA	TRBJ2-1	CASSERGSFSYNEQFF	TGTGCCAGCAGTGAAAGGGGTTCATTCTCCTACAATGAGCAGTTCTTC
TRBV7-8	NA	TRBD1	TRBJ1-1	CASSFGDRGYTEAFF	TGTGCCAGCAGCTTTGGGGACAGGGGTTACACTGAAGCTTTCTTT
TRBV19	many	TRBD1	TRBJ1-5	CASSTTGGNQPQHF	TGTGCCAGTAGTACGACAGGGGGCAATCAGCCCCAGCATTTT